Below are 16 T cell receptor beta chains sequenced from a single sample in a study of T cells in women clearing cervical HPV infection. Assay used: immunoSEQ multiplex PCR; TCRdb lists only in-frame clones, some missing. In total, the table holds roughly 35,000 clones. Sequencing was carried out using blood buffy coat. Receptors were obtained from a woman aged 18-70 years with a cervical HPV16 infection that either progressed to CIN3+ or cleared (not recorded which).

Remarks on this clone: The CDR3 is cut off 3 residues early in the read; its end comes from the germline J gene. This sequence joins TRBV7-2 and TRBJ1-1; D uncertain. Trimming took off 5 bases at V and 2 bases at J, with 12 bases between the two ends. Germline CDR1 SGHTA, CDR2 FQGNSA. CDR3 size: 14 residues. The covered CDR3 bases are TGTGCCAGCAGCCAAGACGGGGATAACACTGAA. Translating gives CASSQDGDNTE. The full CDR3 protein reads CASSQDGDNTEAFF. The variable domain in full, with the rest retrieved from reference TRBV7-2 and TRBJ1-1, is GAGVSQSPSNKVTEKGKDVELRCDPISGHTALYWYRQSLGQGLEFLIYFQGNSAPDKSGLPSDRFSAERTGGSVSTLTIQRTQQEDSAVYLCASSQDGDNTEAFFGQGTRLTVV.

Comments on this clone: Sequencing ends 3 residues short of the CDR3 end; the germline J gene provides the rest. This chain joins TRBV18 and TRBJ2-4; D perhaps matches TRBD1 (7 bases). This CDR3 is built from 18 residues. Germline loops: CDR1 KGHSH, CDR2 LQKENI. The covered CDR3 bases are TGTGCCAGCTCACCACGCGGGGACAGTCCCTTTGCTTTCTATGGT. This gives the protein CASSPRGDSPFAFYG. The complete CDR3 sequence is CASSPRGDSPFAFYGQYF.

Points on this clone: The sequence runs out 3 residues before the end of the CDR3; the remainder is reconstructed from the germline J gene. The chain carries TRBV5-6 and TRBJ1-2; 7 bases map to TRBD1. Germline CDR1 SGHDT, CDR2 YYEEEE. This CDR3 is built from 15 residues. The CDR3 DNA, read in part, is TGTGCCAGCAGCTTGATCCGGGCAGGGGGTCGCGGC. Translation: CASSLIRAGGRG. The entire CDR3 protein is CASSLIRAGGRGYTF.

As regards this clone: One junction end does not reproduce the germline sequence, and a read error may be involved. This CDR3 reads CSGRGPEKLFF. The CDR3 bases that were read are TGCAGTGGTAGAGGTCCAGAAAAA. This chain connects TRBV20-1 to TRBJ1-4; no clear D. The read finishes 3 residues shy of the CDR3 end, and the germline J gene is used to complete it. Germline V gene lookup returns CDR1 DFQATT and CDR2 SNEGSKA (reference sequence). The CDR3 length is 11 residues.

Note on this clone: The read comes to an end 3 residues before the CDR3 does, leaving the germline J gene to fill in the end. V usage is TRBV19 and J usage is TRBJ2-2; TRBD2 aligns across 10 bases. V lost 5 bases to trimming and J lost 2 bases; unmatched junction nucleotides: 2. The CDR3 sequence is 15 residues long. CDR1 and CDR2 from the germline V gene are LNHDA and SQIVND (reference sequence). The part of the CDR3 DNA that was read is TGTGCCAGTAGTTCTAGCGGGGGTAACACCGGGGAG. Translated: CASSSSGGNTGE. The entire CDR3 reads CASSSSGGNTGELFF.

The sequenced CDR3 bases are TGTGCCAGCAGTCCGACTAGCGGGGGGATAGAGACC. As protein: CASSPTSGGIET. The whole CDR3 is CASSPTSGGIETQYF. The rearrangement joins TRBV3-1 (or the pseudogene TRBV3-2) to TRBJ2-5; 13 bases fit TRBD2. The missing CDR3 end, 3 residues past where the read stops, is filled in from the germline J gene. Germline V gene data show CDR1 as LGHDT and CDR2 as YNNKEL (reference sequence). CDR3 size: 15 residues. The V and J ends lost 6 bases and 4 bases, in that order; junction bases with no gene match: 5.

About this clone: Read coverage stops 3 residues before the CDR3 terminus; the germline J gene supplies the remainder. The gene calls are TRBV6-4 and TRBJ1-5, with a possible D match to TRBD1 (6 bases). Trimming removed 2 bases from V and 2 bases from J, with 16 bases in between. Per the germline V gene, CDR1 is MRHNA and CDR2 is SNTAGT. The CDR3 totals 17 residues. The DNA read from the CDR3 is TGTGCCAGCAGTGACACACTGTTCAGGGGCGGCAATCAGCCC. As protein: CASSDTLFRGGNQP. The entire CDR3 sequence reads CASSDTLFRGGNQPQHF.

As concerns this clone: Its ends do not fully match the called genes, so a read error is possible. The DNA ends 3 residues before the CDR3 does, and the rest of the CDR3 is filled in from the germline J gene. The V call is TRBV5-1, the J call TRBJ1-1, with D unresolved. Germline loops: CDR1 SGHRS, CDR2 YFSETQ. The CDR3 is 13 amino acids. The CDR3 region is CVSSLQRNTEAFF. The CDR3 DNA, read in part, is TGCGTCAGCAGCCTACAGAGGAACACTGAA.

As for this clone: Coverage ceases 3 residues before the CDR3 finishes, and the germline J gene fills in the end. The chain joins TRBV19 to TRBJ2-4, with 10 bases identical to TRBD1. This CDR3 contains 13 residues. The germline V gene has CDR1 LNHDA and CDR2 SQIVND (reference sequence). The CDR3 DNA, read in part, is TGTGCCAGTAGGGGGACAGGGGCTCGAGGT. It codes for CASRGTGARG. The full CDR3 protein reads CASRGTGARGQYF. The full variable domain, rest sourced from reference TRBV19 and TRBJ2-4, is DGGITQSPKYLFRKEGQNVTLSCEQNLNHDAMYWYRQDPGQGLRLIYYSQIVNDFQKGDIAEGYSVSREKKESFPLTVTSAQKNPTAFYLCASRGTGARGQYFGAGTRLSVL.

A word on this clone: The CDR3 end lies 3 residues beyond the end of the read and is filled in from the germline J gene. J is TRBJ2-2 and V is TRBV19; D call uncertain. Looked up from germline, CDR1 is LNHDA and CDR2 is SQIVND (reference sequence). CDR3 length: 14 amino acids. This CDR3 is CASSIGRLTEKLFF. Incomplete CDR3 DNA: TGTGCCAGTAGTATAGGGAGACTTACGGAAAAG.

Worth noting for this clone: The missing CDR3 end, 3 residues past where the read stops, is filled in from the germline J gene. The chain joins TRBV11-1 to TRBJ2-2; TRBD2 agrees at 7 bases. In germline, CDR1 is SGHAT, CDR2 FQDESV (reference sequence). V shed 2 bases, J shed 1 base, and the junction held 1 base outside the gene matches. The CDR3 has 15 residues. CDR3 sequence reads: CASSLTGGNTGELFF. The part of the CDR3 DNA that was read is TGTGCCAGCAGCTTAACGGGGGGGAACACCGGGGAG.

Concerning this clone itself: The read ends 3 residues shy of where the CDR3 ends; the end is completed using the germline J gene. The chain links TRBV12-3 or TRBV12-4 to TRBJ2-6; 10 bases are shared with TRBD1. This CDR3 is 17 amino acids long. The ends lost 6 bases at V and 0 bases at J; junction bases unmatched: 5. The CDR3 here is CASRLGTGASGANVLTF. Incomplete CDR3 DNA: TGTGCCAGCAGACTCGGGACAGGGGCCTCTGGGGCCAACGTC.

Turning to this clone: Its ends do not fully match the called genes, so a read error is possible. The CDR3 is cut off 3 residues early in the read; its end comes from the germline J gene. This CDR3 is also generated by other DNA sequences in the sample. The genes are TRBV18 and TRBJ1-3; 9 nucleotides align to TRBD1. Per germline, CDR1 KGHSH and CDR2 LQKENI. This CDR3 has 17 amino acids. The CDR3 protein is CASSPPGQGITGNTIYF. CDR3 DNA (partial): TGTGCCAGCTCACCTCCGGGACAGGGTATTACTGGAAACACG.

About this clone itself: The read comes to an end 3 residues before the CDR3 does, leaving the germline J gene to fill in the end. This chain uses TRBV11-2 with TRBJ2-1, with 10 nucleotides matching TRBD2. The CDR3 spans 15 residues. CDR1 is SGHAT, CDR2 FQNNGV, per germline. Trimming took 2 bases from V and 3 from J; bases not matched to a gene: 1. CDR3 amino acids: CASSLTSGNYNEQFF. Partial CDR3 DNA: TGTGCCAGCAGCTTAACTAGCGGGAACTACAATGAG.

The part of the CDR3 DNA that was read is TGTGCCAGCTCACCAGGACAGGGGAGAACGTCCTACGAC. Translated, it gives CASSPGQGRTSYD. The complete CDR3 reads CASSPGQGRTSYDYTF. This sequence joins TRBV18 and TRBJ1-2, with TRBD1 identical over 9 bases. The read ends 3 residues shy of where the CDR3 ends; the end is completed using the germline J gene. The CDR3 totals 16 residues. CDR1 and CDR2 (germline): KGHSH, LQKENI.

The covered CDR3 bases are TGTGCCAGCACCTGGTCCATCACAGATACC. Translation gives CASTWSITDT. Given in full, the CDR3 is CASTWSITDTYTF. This chain connects TRBV7-9 to TRBJ1-2; no reliable D call. Sequencing ends 3 residues short of the CDR3 end; the germline J gene provides the rest. Germline-derived CDR1 and CDR2 are SEHNR and FQNEAQ (reference sequence). This CDR3 is 13 amino acids long.